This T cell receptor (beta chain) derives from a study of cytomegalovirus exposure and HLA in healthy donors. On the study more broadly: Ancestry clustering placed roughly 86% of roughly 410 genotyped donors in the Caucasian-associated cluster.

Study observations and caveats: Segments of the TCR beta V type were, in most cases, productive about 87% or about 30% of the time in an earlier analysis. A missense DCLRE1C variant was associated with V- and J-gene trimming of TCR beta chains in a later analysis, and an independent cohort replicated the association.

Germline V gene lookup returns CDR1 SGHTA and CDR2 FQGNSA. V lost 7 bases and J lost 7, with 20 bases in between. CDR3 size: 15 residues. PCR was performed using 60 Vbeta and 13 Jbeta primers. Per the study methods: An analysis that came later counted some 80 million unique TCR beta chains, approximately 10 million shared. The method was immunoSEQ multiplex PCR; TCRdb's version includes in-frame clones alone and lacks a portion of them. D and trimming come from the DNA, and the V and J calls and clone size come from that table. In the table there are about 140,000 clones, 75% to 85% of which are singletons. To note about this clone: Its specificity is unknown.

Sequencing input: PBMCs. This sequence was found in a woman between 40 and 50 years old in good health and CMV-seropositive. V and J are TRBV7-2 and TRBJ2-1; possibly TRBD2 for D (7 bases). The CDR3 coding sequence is TGTGCCAGCACCCTGGGGGGGACGGGGGCTAATGAGCAGTTCTTC. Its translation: CASTLGGTGANEQFF.